This passage covers 18 T cell receptor beta chains from one sample sequenced in a study of OX40 agonist ivuxolimab in advanced cancers. Some clones are missing from TCRdb's copy, which holds only in-frame ones; the method was immunoSEQ multiplex PCR. This table has approximately 25,000 clones, 65% to 90% appearing once. This material consisted of CD4+ or CD8+ T cells sorted from blood, taken in a trial of the OX40 agonist ivuxolimab. These receptors originate from an adult with an advanced solid tumor such as melanoma, head and neck, liver or kidney cancer.

The chain combines TRBV27 with TRBJ2-5, with TRBD1 as a possible D gene (6 bases). V was shortened by 0 bases and J by 5 bases, with 13 bases between the two germline ends. This CDR3 contains 15 residues. Per germline, CDR1 MNHEY and CDR2 SMNVEV (reference sequence). DNA of the CDR3: TGTGCCAGCAGTTTATCTCCGACAGGAAGGGAGACCCAGTACTTC. Protein sequence: CASSLSPTGRETQYF.

This chain uses TRBV9 with TRBJ2-1; 8 bases agree with TRBD2. Germline V gives CDR1 SGDLS, CDR2 YYNGEE. This CDR3 has 15 residues. J was trimmed by 9 bases and V by 0 bases; bases with no gene match: 8. The CDR3, as DNA: TGTGCCAGCAGCGTAGCCCAGCGGGAGTGGGGTGAGCAGTTCTTC. Translated, it gives CASSVAQREWGEQFF.

This clone was seen a few times. This chain uses TRBV27 with TRBJ2-3; 9 nucleotides match TRBD2. Trimming cost V 5 bases and J 12 bases; bases outside gene matches: 18. This CDR3 comprises 16 residues. CDR1 is MNHEY, CDR2 SMNVEV, per germline (reference sequence). As DNA, the CDR3 is TGTGCCAGCAGTCCTCTTGCGGCGGGGGGGCGTTTGGGACAGTATTTT. Amino acid sequence: CASSPLAAGGRLGQYF.

This chain links TRBV19 with TRBJ2-1; no reliable D call. The CDR3 consists of 12 residues. Germline CDR1 is LNHDA and CDR2 is SQIVND (reference sequence). V was pared by 3 bases and J by 8 bases, with 8 bases between. The CDR3 loop is CASSIEVHEQFF. The CDR3, as DNA: TGTGCCAGTAGTATTGAGGTTCATGAGCAGTTCTTC.

For this clone: The germline gene is not matched at one end of the junction; a read error may be the cause. The chain carries TRBV7-2 and TRBJ2-1; 8 nucleotides match TRBD2. The germline CDR1 and CDR2 sequences are SGHTA and FQGNSA. This CDR3 contains 12 residues. This chain's CDR3 is CASSLGGTSLIF. DNA for the CDR3: TGTGCCAGCAGCTTAGGCGGGACTAGTTTGATCTTC.

This rearrangement joins TRBV11-2 to TRBJ2-7; D possibly corresponds to TRBD1 (5 bases). The CDR3 is made up of 13 amino acids. The V end was cut by 1 base, the J end by 6 bases, with 10 bases between. Germline CDR1 SGHAT, CDR2 FQNNGV. CDR3 DNA sequence: TGTGCCAGCAGCTTAGCTCCAGGGCCCGAGCAGTACTTC. This encodes CASSLAPGPEQYF.

V gene TRBV19 combines with J gene TRBJ2-2; D possibly matches TRBD1 or TRBD2 (5 bases each). Germline assignment: CDR1 LNHDA and CDR2 SQIVND (reference sequence). CDR3 length: 14 amino acids. Between the trimmed V and J ends, which lost 3 bases and 11 bases, there was a span of 16 bases. The CDR3 protein is CASSISSPGRELFF. CDR3 sequence (DNA): TGTGCCAGTAGTATCTCCTCCCCAGGGAGAGAGCTGTTTTTT.

The chain links TRBV27 to TRBJ1-1; TRBD1 agrees at 8 bases. The germline V gene encodes CDR1 MNHEY and CDR2 SMNVEV (reference sequence). The CDR3 has 18 residues. Germline trimming cut 4 bases from V and 3 bases from J; bases unmatched to any gene: 16. The CDR3 reads CASSSRTGPRWRDTEAFF. CDR3 coding DNA: TGTGCCAGCAGTTCTCGGACAGGGCCGAGGTGGAGGGACACTGAAGCTTTCTTT.

The V call is TRBV9, the J call TRBJ2-3; weak D call: TRBD1 (8 bases). Germline V lookup: CDR1 SGDLS, CDR2 YYNGEE. The CDR3 loop spans 16 amino acids. V lost 3 bases and J lost 2, with 16 bases in between. In DNA form, the CDR3 reads TGTGCCAGCAGCGGGGGAGGGGGACAGGACACAGATACGCAGTATTTT. It translates to CASSGGGGQDTDTQYF.

The rearrangement joins TRBV7-2 to TRBJ1-5; D gene unclear. CDR3 length: 15 amino acids. Trimming took off 2 bases at V and 0 bases at J, with 8 bases between the two ends. Per germline, CDR1 SGHTA and CDR2 FQGNSA. CDR3 region: CASSLTVYSNQPQHF. The CDR3 nucleotides read TGTGCCAGCAGCTTAACAGTTTATAGCAATCAGCCCCAGCATTTT.

In its sample, this clone was seen once. J is TRBJ2-1 and V is TRBV28; D is perhaps TRBD2 (6 bases). The germline gives CDR1 MDHEN, CDR2 SYDVKM. This CDR3 has 13 amino acids. The ends were cut back, 7 bases at V and 10 bases at J, with 17 bases in the middle. The CDR3 protein is CASTIPRAGEQFF. The DNA for the CDR3 is TGTGCCAGCACTATCCCCAGGGCGGGGGAGCAGTTCTTC.

The table lists this clone with a count of one. J is TRBJ2-3 and V is TRBV7-6, with D tentatively TRBD2 (6 bases). Germline CDR1 is SGHVS and CDR2 is FNYEAQ. V was trimmed by 3 bases and J by 6 bases, leaving 10 bases between them. The CDR3 length is 13 residues. Written as DNA, the CDR3 is TGTGCCAGCAGCTTGACGGGAGCTGATACGCAGTATTTT. It yields the protein CASSLTGADTQYF.

The chain recombines TRBV5-6 with TRBJ2-4; maybe TRBD1 (6 bases). The V end was cut by 2 bases, the J end by 8 bases, with 11 bases between. CDR1 and CDR2 (germline): SGHDT, YYEEEE. This CDR3 contains 13 residues. CDR3 residues: CASSFDRMDIQYF. The DNA of the CDR3 is TGTGCCAGCAGCTTCGACAGGATGGACATTCAGTACTTC.

The chain links TRBV7-2 to TRBJ2-1; tentatively, D is TRBD1 or TRBD2 (5 bases each). Trimming removed 7 bases at V and 4 bases at J, with 17 bases between. CDR3 length equals 15 residues. Germline-derived CDR1 and CDR2 are SGHTA and FQGNSA. The CDR3 sequence is CASKQLEGPYNEQFF. DNA of the CDR3: TGTGCCAGCAAACAACTTGAGGGACCTTACAATGAGCAGTTCTTC.

CDR3 protein: CASSLGDINYEQYF. The CDR3 DNA reads as TGTGCCAGCAGCTTGGGGGACATAAACTACGAGCAGTACTTC. This chain uses TRBV5-6 with TRBJ2-7; maybe TRBD1 (6 bases). There are 14 residues in the CDR3. Germline V lookup: CDR1 SGHDT, CDR2 YYEEEE. Trimming removed 0 bases from V and 3 bases from J, with 10 bases in between.

The CDR3 DNA reads as TGTGCCAGCAGTTACTCGCGGGCGGTCACTGAAGCTTTCTTT. Translating it yields CASSYSRAVTEAFF. The J gene is TRBJ1-1, the V gene TRBV6-5; unclear D gene. The germline CDR1 and CDR2 sequences are MNHEY and SVGAGI. V lost 0 bases and J 4 bases, leaving 9 bases between the germline ends. The CDR3 extends over 14 amino acids.

The chain recombines TRBV5-6 with TRBJ2-1, with D maybe TRBD2 (6 bases). Germline V CDR1 and CDR2: SGHDT, YYEEEE. V lost 2 bases and J 0 bases, leaving 6 bases between the germline ends. The CDR3 is 14 residues long. The CDR3 bases are TGTGCCAGCAGCTTCGGGAGCTCCTACAATGAGCAGTTCTTC. Protein sequence: CASSFGSSYNEQFF.

V and J are TRBV7-1 and TRBJ1-2; D remains ambiguous. TRBV7-1 is known as an ORF, though its function is uncertain. The CDR3 runs to 14 residues. Trimming cost V 5 bases and J 4 bases, with 14 bases left between them. CDR3 bases: TGTGCCAGCAGCCAAGAACAGCTTCGCTATGGCTACACCTTC. This translates into CASSQEQLRYGYTF.